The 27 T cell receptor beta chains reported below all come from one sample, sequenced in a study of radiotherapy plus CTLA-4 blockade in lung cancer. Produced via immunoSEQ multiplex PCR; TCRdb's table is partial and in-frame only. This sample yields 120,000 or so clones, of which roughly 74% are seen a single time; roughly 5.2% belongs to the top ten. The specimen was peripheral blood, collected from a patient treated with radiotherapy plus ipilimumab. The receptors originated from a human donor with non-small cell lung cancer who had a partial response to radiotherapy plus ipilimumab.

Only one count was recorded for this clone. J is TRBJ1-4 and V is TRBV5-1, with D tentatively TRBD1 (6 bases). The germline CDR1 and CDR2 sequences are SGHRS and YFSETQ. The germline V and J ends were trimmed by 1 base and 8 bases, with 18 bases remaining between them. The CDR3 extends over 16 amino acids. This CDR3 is CASSLSFGQREEKLFF. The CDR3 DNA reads TGCGCCAGCAGCTTGTCGTTCGGACAGAGAGAGGAAAAACTGTTTTTT.

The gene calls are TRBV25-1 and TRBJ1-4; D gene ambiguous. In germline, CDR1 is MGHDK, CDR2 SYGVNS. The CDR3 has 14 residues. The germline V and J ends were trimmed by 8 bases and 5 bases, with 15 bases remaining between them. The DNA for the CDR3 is TGTGCCAGCCCCAGATTGGGAGGAAATGAAAAACTGTTTTTT. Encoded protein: CASPRLGGNEKLFF.

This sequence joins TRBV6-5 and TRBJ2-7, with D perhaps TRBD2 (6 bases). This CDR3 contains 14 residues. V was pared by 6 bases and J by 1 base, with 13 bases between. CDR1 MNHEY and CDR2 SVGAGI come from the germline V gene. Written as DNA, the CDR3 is TGTGCCAGCAGGGGGACTGAGGAGTCCTACGAGCAGTACGTC. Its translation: CASRGTEESYEQYV.

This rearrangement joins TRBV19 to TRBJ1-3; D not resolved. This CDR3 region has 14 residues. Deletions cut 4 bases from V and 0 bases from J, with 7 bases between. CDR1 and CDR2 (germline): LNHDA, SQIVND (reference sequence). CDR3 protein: CASSTYFSGNTIYF. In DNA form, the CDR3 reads TGTGCCAGTAGTACGTATTTCTCTGGAAACACCATATATTTT.

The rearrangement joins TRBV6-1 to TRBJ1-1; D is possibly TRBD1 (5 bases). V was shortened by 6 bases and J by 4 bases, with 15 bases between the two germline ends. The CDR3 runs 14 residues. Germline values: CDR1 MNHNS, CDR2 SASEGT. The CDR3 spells CASSEQGAGTEAFF. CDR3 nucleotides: TGTGCCAGCAGCGAGCAGGGCGCCGGCACTGAAGCTTTCTTT.

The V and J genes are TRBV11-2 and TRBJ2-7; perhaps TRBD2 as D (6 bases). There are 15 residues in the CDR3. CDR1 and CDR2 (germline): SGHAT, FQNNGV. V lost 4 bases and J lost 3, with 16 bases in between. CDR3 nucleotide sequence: TGTGCCAGCAGCTCTCTGGGGAGGACAATCTACGAGCAGTACTTC. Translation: CASSSLGRTIYEQYF.

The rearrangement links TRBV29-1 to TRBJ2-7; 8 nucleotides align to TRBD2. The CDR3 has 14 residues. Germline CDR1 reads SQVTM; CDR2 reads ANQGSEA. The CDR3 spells CSVRGGTSWYEQYF. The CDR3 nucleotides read TGCAGTGTCCGGGGAGGGACTAGTTGGTACGAGCAGTACTTC.

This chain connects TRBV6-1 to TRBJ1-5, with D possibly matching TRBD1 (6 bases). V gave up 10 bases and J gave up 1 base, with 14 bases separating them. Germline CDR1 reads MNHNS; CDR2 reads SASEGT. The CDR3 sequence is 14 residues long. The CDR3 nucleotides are TGTGCCACCTCGGGACATCGGAGCAATCAGCCCCAGCATTTT. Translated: CATSGHRSNQPQHF.

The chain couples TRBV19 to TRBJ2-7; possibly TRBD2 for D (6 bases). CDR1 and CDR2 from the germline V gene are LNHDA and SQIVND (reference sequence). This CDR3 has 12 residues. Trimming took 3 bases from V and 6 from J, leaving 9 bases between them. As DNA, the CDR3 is TGTGCCAGTAGTATGACAGCGGGCGAGCAGTACTTC. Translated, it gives CASSMTAGEQYF.

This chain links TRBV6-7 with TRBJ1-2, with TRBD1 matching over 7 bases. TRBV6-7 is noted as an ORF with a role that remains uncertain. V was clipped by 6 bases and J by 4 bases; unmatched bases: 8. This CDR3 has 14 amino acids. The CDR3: CASRRQGSSYGYTF. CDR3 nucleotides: TGTGCCAGCAGACGACAGGGATCTTCCTATGGCTACACCTTC.

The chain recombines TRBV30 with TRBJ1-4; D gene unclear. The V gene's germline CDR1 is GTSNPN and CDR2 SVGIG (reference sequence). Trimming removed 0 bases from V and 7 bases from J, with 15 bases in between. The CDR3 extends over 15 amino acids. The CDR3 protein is CAWSVFSGPLEKLFF. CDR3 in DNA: TGTGCCTGGAGTGTATTCAGCGGACCCCTTGAAAAACTGTTTTTT.

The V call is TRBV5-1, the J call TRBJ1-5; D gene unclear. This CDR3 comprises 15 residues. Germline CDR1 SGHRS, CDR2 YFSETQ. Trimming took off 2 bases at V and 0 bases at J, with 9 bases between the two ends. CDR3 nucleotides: TGCGCCAGCAGCTTAGGACTTTATAGCAATCAGCCCCAGCATTTT. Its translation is CASSLGLYSNQPQHF.

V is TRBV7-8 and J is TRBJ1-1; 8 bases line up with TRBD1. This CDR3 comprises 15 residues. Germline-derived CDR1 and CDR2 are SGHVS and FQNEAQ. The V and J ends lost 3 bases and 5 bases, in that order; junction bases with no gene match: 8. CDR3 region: CASSFLSGGETEAFF. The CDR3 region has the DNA TGTGCCAGCAGCTTCCTCTCAGGGGGCGAGACTGAAGCTTTCTTT.

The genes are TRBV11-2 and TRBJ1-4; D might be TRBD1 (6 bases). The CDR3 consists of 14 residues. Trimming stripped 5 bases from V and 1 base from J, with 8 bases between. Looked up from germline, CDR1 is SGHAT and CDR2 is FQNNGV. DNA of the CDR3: TGTGCCAGCAGCCTGACAGGAACTAATGAAAAACTGTTTTTT. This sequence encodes CASSLTGTNEKLFF.

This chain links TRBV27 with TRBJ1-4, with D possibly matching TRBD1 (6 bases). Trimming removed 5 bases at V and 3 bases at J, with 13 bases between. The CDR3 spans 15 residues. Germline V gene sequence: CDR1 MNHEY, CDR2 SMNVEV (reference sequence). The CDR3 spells CASSPQGRANEKLFF. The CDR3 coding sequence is TGTGCCAGCAGTCCTCAGGGGAGGGCTAATGAAAAACTGTTTTTT.

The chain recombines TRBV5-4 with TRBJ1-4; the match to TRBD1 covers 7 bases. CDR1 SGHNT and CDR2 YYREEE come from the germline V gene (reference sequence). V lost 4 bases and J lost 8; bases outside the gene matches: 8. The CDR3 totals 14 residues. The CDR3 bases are TGTGCCAGCAGCCTAGGGGGCGCTTGGGAAAAACTGTTTTTT. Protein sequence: CASSLGGAWEKLFF.

The DNA for the CDR3 is TGCAGCGTTGAAGACAGGGGCGTTCGCTACGAGCAGTACGTC. The encoded protein is CSVEDRGVRYEQYV. This chain connects TRBV29-1 to TRBJ2-7; D possibly corresponds to TRBD1 (6 bases). V lost 0 bases and J 3 bases, leaving 12 bases between the germline ends. The germline V gene has CDR1 SQVTM and CDR2 ANQGSEA. The CDR3 has 14 amino acids.

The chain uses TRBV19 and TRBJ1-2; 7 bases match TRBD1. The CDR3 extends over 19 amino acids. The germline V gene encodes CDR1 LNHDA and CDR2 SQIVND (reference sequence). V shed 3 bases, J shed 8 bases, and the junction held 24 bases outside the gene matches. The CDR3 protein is CASSIPGRGRAMMVGGYTF. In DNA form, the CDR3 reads TGTGCCAGTAGTATCCCTGGCAGGGGGAGAGCAATGATGGTGGGAGGCTACACCTTC.

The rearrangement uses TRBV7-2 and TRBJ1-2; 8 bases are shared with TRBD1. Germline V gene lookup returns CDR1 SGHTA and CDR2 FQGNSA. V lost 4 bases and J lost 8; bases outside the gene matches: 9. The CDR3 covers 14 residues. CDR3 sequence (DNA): TGTGCCAGCAGCTCTCAGGGGGCGAAGGGAGGCTACACCTTC. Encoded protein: CASSSQGAKGGYTF.

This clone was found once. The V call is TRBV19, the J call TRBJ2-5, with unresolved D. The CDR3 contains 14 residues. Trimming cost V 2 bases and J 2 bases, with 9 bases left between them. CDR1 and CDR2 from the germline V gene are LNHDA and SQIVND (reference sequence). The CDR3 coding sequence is TGTGCCAGTAGTATAAATGGCCAGCAAGAGACCCAGTACTTC. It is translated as CASSINGQQETQYF. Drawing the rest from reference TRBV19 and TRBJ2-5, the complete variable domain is DGGITQSPKYLFRKEGQNVTLSCEQNLNHDAMYWYRQDPGQGLRLIYYSQIVNDFQKGDIAEGYSVSREKKESFPLTVTSAQKNPTAFYLCASSINGQQETQYFGPGTRLLVL.

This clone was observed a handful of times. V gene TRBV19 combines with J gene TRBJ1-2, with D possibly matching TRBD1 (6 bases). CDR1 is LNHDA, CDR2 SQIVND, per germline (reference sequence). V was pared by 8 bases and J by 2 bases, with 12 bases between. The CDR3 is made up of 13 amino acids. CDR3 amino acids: CASAQGENYGYTF. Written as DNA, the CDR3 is TGTGCCAGTGCACAGGGAGAGAACTATGGCTACACCTTC.

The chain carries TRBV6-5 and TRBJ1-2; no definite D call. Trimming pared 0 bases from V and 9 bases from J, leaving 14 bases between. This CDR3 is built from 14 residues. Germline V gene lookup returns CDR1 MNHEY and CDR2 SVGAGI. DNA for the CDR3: TGTGCCAGCAGTTACTCTGGAGAGGGTACTAGCTACACCTTC. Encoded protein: CASSYSGEGTSYTF.

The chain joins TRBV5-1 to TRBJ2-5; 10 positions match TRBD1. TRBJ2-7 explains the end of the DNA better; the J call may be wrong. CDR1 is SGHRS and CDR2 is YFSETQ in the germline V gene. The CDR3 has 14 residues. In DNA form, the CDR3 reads TGCGCCAGCAGCTCTGGACAGGGGGGGGGCGAGCAGTACTTC. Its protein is CASSSGQGGGEQYF.

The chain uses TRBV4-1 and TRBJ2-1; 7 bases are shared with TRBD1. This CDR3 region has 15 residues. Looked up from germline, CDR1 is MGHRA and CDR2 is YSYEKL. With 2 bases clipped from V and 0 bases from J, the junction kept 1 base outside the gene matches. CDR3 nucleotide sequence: TGCGCCAGCAGCCAAAGGGGGCTCTCCTACAATGAGCAGTTCTTC. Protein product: CASSQRGLSYNEQFF.

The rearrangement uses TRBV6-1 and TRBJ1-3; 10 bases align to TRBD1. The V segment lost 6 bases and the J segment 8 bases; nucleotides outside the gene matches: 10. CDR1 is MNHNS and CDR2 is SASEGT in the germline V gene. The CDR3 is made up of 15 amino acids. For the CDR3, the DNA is TGTGCCAGCAGGACGGACAGGGGGGCTACTGACACCATATATTTT. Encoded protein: CASRTDRGATDTIYF.

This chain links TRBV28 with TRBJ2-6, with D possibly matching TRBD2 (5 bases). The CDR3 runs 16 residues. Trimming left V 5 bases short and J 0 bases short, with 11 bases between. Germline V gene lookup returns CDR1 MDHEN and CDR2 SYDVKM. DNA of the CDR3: TGTGCCAGCAGTCCAACGGGGATCTCTGGGGCCAACGTCCTGACTTTC. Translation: CASSPTGISGANVLTF.

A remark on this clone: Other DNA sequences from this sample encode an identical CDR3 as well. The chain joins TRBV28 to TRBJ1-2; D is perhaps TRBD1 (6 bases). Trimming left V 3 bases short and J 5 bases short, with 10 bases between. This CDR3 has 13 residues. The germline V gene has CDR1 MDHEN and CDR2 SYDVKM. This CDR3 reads CASSLARGYGYTF. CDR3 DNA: TGTGCCAGCAGTTTGGCCAGGGGTTATGGCTACACCTTC.